This passage covers 20 T cell receptor beta chains from one sample sequenced in a study of T cell changes during pregnancy in multiple sclerosis. Measured with immunoSEQ multiplex PCR; TCRdb has only the in-frame clones, and not every one. The sample has some 28,000 clones, around 90% seen once. The specimen was CD8+ T cells from peripheral blood mononuclear cells, collected before pregnancy. The receptors come from a female donor with multiple sclerosis, enrolled in a pregnancy study.

This chain connects TRBV10-1 to TRBJ2-1; 12 bases are a match to TRBD2. V shed 5 bases, J shed 2 bases, and the junction held 7 bases outside the gene matches. This CDR3 region has 17 residues. Germline values: CDR1 WNHNN, CDR2 SYGVQD (reference sequence). The chain's CDR3 is CASSHLAGGPPYNEQFF. The CDR3 DNA is TGCGCCAGCAGTCACCTAGCGGGGGGGCCCCCCTACAATGAGCAGTTCTTC.

This rearrangement joins TRBV7-9 to TRBJ2-5; 12 bases line up with TRBD2. The germline CDR1 and CDR2 sequences are SEHNR and FQNEAQ (reference sequence). The V segment lost 5 bases and the J segment 9 bases; nucleotides outside the gene matches: 16. This CDR3 comprises 17 residues. In DNA, the CDR3 is TGTGCCAGCAGCCGGAAGGGGCTAGCGGGGGGGGATGGGGCCCAGTACTTC. Encoded protein: CASSRKGLAGGDGAQYF.

This clone was counted once. The genes are TRBV19 and TRBJ1-2; TRBD1 is a possible D gene (5 bases). The CDR3 consists of 15 residues. Trimming left V 8 bases short and J 4 bases short, with 20 bases between. CDR1 and CDR2 (germline): LNHDA, SQIVND (reference sequence). The CDR3 loop is CASAGQGKFGYGYTF. The CDR3 coding sequence is TGTGCCAGTGCCGGGCAGGGAAAATTTGGCTATGGCTACACCTTC.

V is TRBV29-1 and J is TRBJ1-2; 8 bases align to TRBD1. Germline-derived CDR1 and CDR2 are SQVTM and ANQGSEA. V lost 4 bases, J lost 1 base, and 5 bases stayed unmatched. This CDR3 is built from 14 residues. CDR3 nucleotides: TGCAGCGTTGCGATTGGACAGGGTAACTATGGCTACACCTTC. Protein product: CSVAIGQGNYGYTF. Variable domain in full (rest from reference TRBV29-1 and TRBJ1-2): SAVISQKPSRDICQRGTSLTIQCQVDSQVTMMFWYRQQPGQSLTLIATANQGSEATYESGFVIDKFPISRPNLTFSTLTVSNMSPEDSSIYLCSVAIGQGNYGYTFGSGTRLTVV.

This clone appeared a single time. CDR3 in amino acids: CASGQDVSYEQYF. The CDR3 DNA sequence: TGTGCCAGCGGACAGGACGTCTCCTACGAGCAGTACTTC. The chain links TRBV27 to TRBJ2-7; 7 positions agree with TRBD1. With V trimmed by 8 bases and J by 0 bases, 4 bases remained unmatched. CDR3 length equals 13 residues. The V gene's germline CDR1 is MNHEY and CDR2 SMNVEV (reference sequence).

The V call is TRBV28, the J call TRBJ2-3; no clear D. Per germline, CDR1 MDHEN and CDR2 SYDVKM. Trimming removed 1 base from V and 4 bases from J, with 9 bases in between. The CDR3 totals 14 residues. CDR3 region: CASSLLVAPDTQYF. CDR3 nucleotides: TGTGCCAGCAGTTTATTGGTAGCCCCAGATACGCAGTATTTT.

The chain joins TRBV5-8 to TRBJ2-2, with D possibly being TRBD2 (6 bases). V lost 2 bases and J 5 bases, leaving 19 bases between the germline ends. The germline gives CDR1 SGHTS, CDR2 YDEGEE. The CDR3 is 17 amino acids. The CDR3 region has the DNA TGTGCCAGCAGCTTAGCGGAGGGTCGGTCGGGGACCGGGGAGCTGTTTTTT. Protein product: CASSLAEGRSGTGELFF.

The count of this clone is one. This chain links TRBV18 with TRBJ2-7; 8 bases are a match to TRBD1. The germline gives CDR1 KGHSH, CDR2 LQKENI. The CDR3 loop spans 16 amino acids. Trimming took 1 base from V and 0 from J; bases not matched to a gene: 5. CDR3 in DNA: TGTGCCAGCTCACCACTGGTTACAGGGGGCTCCTACGAGCAGTACTTC. This codes for CASSPLVTGGSYEQYF.

The chain carries TRBV4-1 and TRBJ1-5; D might be TRBD1 (5 bases). The CDR3 covers 15 residues. The V gene lost 0 bases and the J gene lost 12 bases, with 18 bases spanning the gap. Germline V gene sequence: CDR1 MGHRA, CDR2 YSYEKL. The CDR3 DNA reads as TGCGCCAGCAGCCAAGAACCAGGGCTCAGCCTTCTCCAGCATTTT. It translates to CASSQEPGLSLLQHF.

The V gene is TRBV6-5, the J gene TRBJ2-5; 7 positions agree with TRBD2. Trimming removed 2 bases from V and 0 bases from J; junction bases left unmatched: 3. This CDR3 is 15 amino acids long. Germline assignment: CDR1 MNHEY and CDR2 SVGAGI. The CDR3: CASSYLAEYQETQYF. The CDR3 nucleotides read TGTGCCAGCAGTTACCTAGCGGAGTACCAAGAGACCCAGTACTTC.

The chain has TRBV19 and TRBJ2-7; possibly TRBD1 for D (6 bases). CDR1 and CDR2 (germline): LNHDA, SQIVND (reference sequence). V was trimmed by 5 bases and J by 2 bases, leaving 16 bases between them. This CDR3 is built from 15 residues. This CDR3 reads CASSSPAWDTYEQYF. CDR3 nucleotides: TGTGCCAGTAGTTCCCCAGCGTGGGACACCTACGAGCAGTACTTC. Based on the CDR3 plus reference TRBV19 and TRBJ2-7, the full variable domain is DGGITQSPKYLFRKEGQNVTLSCEQNLNHDAMYWYRQDPGQGLRLIYYSQIVNDFQKGDIAEGYSVSREKKESFPLTVTSAQKNPTAFYLCASSSPAWDTYEQYFGPGTRLTVT.

This chain links TRBV15 with TRBJ1-5; 10 bases match TRBD1. The CDR3 is made up of 17 amino acids. J lost 2 bases, V lost 6 bases, and 10 bases had no gene match. Germline loops: CDR1 LNHNV, CDR2 YYDKDF (reference sequence). CDR3 in DNA: TGTGCCACCAGTCCCGGGACAGGGGAGATTGGCAATCAGCCCCAGCATTTT. It specifies CATSPGTGEIGNQPQHF.

V usage is TRBV5-6 and J usage is TRBJ1-1, with TRBD1 matching 12 bases. After removal of 3 bases from V and 6 bases from J, the junction contained 0 bases not matched to a gene. This CDR3 is 13 amino acids long. Germline CDR1 reads SGHDT; CDR2 reads YYEEEE. The CDR3 DNA reads as TGTGCCAGCAGCTGGGACAGGGGGCCTGAAGCTTTCTTT. Its protein is CASSWDRGPEAFF.

V is TRBV19 and J is TRBJ1-2; TRBD1 matches at 8 bases. The CDR3 spans 11 residues. V trimming: 6 bases; J trimming: 11 bases; junction bases outside the gene matches: 5. From germline, CDR1 is LNHDA and CDR2 SQIVND (reference sequence). The CDR3: CASRVQGGYTF. The CDR3 DNA sequence: TGTGCCAGTAGGGTACAGGGGGGGTACACCTTC.

The V call is TRBV6-5, the J call TRBJ1-3; a possible D gene is TRBD1 (6 bases). The CDR3 has 15 amino acids. Trimming pared 0 bases from V and 4 bases from J, leaving 10 bases between. Germline V gene sequence: CDR1 MNHEY, CDR2 SVGAGI. CDR3 bases: TGTGCCAGCAGTTACTCAGGACAGCTCGGAAACACCATATATTTT. Translated, it gives CASSYSGQLGNTIYF.

As for this clone: This sample includes further DNA sequences coding for the same CDR3. V usage is TRBV6-4 and J usage is TRBJ2-3, with 13 bases aligning to TRBD2. This CDR3 contains 15 residues. CDR1 and CDR2 (germline): MRHNA, SNTAGT. With V trimmed by 4 bases and J by 4 bases, 2 bases remained unmatched. The CDR3 loop reads CASSGLAGGPDTQYF. CDR3 nucleotides: TGTGCCAGCAGTGGACTAGCGGGGGGCCCAGATACGCAGTATTTT.

CDR3 region: CASSEEVAGAYEQYF. In DNA, the CDR3 is TGTGCCAGCAGTGAAGAGGTAGCGGGGGCCTACGAGCAGTACTTC. The chain joins TRBV6-1 to TRBJ2-7, with TRBD2 identical over 9 bases. V was pared by 1 base and J by 2 bases, with 3 bases of the junction left unmatched. Per germline, CDR1 MNHNS and CDR2 SASEGT. This CDR3 comprises 15 residues.

This clone was seen many times. This chain links TRBV6-1 with TRBJ1-4; 10 nucleotides match TRBD1. Germline CDR1 MNHNS, CDR2 SASEGT. V gave up 2 bases and J gave up 6 bases; unmatched junction bases: 6. The CDR3 covers 16 residues. CDR3 sequence reads: CASSEWVGTGDEKLFF. The CDR3 bases are TGTGCCAGCAGTGAATGGGTGGGGACAGGGGATGAAAAACTGTTTTTT.

The chain couples TRBV4-3 to TRBJ2-7; D remains unclear. Germline CDR1 reads LGHNA; CDR2 reads YSLEER. V shed 0 bases and J shed 2 bases, with 11 bases lying between them. CDR3 length: 15 amino acids. CDR3 loop: CASSQDGASAYEQYF. CDR3 bases: TGCGCCAGCAGCCAAGATGGTGCCAGTGCCTACGAGCAGTACTTC.

This chain connects TRBV5-5 to TRBJ1-5; 8 positions match TRBD1. The germline V gene has CDR1 SGHKS and CDR2 YYEKEE (reference sequence). V gave up 4 bases and J gave up 6 bases; unmatched junction bases: 6. There are 14 residues in the CDR3. CDR3 nucleotide sequence: TGTGCCAGCAGCCGGACAGGGTCGGGTCAGCCCCAGCATTTT. It translates to CASSRTGSGQPQHF.